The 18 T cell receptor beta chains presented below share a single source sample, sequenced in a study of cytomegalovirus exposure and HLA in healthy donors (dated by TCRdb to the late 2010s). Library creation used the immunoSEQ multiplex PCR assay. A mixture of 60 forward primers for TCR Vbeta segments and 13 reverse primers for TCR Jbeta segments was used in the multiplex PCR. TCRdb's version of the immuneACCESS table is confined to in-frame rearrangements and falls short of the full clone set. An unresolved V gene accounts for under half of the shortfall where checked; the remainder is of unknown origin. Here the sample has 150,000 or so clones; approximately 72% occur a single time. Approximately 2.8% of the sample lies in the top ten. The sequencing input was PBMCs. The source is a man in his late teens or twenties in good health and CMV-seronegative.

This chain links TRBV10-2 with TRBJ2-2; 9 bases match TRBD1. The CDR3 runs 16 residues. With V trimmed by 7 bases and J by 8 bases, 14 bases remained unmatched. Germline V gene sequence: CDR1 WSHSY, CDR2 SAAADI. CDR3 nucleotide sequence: TGCGCCAGCAAGATACCGGGACAGGGATTTATAGGGGAGCTGTTTTTT. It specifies CASKIPGQGFIGELFF.

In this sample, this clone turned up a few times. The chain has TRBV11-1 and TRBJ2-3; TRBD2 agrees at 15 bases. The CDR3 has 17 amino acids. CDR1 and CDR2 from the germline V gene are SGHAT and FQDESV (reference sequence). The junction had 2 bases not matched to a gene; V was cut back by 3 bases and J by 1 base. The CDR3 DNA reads TGTGCCAGCAGCTTGGGACTAGCGGGGGGTGGCACAGATACGCAGTATTTT. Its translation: CASSLGLAGGGTDTQYF.

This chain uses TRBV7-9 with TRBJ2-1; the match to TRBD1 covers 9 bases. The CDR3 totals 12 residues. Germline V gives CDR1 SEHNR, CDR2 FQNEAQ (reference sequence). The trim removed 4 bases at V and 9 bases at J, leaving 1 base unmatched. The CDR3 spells CASSYRGLEQFF. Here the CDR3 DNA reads TGTGCCAGCAGCTACAGGGGGCTTGAGCAGTTCTTC.

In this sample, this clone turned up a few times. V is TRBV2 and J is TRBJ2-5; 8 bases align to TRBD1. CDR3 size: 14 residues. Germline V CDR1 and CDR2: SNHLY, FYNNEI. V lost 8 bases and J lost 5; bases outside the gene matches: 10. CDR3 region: CASLPGWTGETQYF. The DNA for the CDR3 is TGTGCCAGCCTACCCGGGTGGACAGGGGAGACCCAGTACTTC. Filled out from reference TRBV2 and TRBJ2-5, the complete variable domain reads EPEVTQTPSHQVTQMGQEVILRCVPISNHLYFYWYRQILGQKVEFLVSFYNNEISEKSEIFDDQFSVERPDGSNFTLKIRSTKLEDSAMYFCASLPGWTGETQYFGPGTRLLVL.

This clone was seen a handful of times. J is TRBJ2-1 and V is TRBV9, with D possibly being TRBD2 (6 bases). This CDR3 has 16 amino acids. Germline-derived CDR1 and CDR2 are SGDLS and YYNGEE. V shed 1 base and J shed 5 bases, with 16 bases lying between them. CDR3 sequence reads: CASSVMERALNNEQFF. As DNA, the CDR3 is TGTGCCAGCAGCGTAATGGAGCGGGCGTTGAACAATGAGCAGTTCTTC.

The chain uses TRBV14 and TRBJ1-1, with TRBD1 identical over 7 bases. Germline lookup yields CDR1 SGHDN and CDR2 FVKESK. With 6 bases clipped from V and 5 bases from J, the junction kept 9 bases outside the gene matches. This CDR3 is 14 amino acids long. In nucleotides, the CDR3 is TGTGCCAGCAGGCAGACAGGGTCCGGGACTGAAGCTTTCTTT. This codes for CASRQTGSGTEAFF.

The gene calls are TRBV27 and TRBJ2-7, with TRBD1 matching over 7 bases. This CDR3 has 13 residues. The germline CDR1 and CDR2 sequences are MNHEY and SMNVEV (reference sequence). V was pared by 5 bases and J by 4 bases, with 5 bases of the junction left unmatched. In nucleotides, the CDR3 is TGTGCCAGCAGTCAGACAGGGCGTTACGAGCAGTACGTC. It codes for CASSQTGRYEQYV.

CDR3 bases: TGCAGCGTTGAAGCGGGTCCCCCAGGAAAATTCCAGGGGTCAAACACCGGGGAGCTGTTTTTT. Translating it yields CSVEAGPPGKFQGSNTGELFF. The rearrangement uses TRBV29-1 and TRBJ2-2, with D maybe TRBD1 (6 bases). The germline V and J ends were trimmed by 1 base and 2 bases, with 29 bases remaining between them. The germline gives CDR1 SQVTM, CDR2 ANQGSEA. The CDR3 loop spans 21 amino acids.

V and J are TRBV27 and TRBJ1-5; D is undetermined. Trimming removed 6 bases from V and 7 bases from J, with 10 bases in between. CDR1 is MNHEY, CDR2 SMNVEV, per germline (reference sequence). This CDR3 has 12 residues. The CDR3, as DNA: TGTGCCAGCAGGACTGGTTTCCAGCCCCAGCATTTT. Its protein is CASRTGFQPQHF.

CDR3 amino acids: CASSSHHRGGNYGYTF. In nucleotides, the CDR3 is TGTGCCAGCAGTTCCCACCACAGGGGGGGAAACTATGGCTACACCTTC. The gene calls are TRBV6-5 and TRBJ1-2; 8 positions match TRBD1. This CDR3 is built from 16 residues. The trim removed 4 bases at V and 2 bases at J, leaving 9 bases unmatched. From germline, CDR1 is MNHEY and CDR2 SVGAGI.

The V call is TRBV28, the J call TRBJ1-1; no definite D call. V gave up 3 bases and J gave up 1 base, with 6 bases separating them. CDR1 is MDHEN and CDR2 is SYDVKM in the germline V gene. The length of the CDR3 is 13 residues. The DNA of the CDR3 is TGTGCCAGCAGTTTCATCAGGAACACTGAAGCTTTCTTT. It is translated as CASSFIRNTEAFF.

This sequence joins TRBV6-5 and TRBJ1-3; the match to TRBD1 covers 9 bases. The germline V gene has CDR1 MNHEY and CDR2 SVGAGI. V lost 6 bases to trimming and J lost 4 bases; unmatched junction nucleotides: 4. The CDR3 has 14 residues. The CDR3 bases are TGTGCCAGCAGGGGACAGGGAGCCGGAAACACCATATATTTT. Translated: CASRGQGAGNTIYF.

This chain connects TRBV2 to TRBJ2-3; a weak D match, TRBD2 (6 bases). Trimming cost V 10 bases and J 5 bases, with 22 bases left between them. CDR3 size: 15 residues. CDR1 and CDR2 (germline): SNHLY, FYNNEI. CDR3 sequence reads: CATPRSGRSLDTQYF. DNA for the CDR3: TGTGCCACCCCGAGAAGCGGGCGGTCGCTAGATACGCAGTATTTT.

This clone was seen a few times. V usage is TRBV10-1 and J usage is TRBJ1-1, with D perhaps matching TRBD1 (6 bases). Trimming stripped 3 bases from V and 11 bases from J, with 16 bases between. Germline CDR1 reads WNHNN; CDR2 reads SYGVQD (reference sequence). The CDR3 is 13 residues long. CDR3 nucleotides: TGCGCCAGCAGTGACCGGGACACAAGGGGGGCTTTCTTT. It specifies CASSDRDTRGAFF.

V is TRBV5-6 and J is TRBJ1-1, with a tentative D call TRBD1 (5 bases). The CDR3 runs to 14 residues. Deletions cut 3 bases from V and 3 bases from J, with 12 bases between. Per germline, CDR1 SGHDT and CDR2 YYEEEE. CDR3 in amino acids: CASSSRGLYTEAFF. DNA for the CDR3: TGTGCCAGCAGCTCCCGGGGACTTTACACTGAAGCTTTCTTT. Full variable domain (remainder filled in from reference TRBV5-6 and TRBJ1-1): DAGVTQSPTHLIKTRGQQVTLRCSPKSGHDTVSWYQQALGQGPQFIFQYYEEEERQRGNFPDRFSGHQFPNYSSELNVNALLLGDSALYLCASSSRGLYTEAFFGQGTRLTVV.

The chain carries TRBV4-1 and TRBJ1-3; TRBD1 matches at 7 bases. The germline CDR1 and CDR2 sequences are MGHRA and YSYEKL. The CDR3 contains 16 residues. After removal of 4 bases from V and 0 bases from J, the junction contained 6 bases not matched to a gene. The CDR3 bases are TGCGCCAGCAGCCGGGGACAGACCCTCTCTGGAAACACCATATATTTT. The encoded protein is CASSRGQTLSGNTIYF.

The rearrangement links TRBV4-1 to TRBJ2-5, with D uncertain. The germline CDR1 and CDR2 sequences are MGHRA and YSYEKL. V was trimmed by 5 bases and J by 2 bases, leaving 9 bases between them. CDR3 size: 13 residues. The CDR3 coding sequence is TGCGCCAGCAGCTACCTCCAGCAAGAGACCCAGTACTTC. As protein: CASSYLQQETQYF.

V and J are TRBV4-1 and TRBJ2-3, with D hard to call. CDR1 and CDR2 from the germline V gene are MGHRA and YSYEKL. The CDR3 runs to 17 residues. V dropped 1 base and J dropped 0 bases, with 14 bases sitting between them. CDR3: CASSQGSSYFSTDTQYF. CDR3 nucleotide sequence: TGCGCCAGCAGCCAAGGGTCCTCCTACTTTAGCACAGATACGCAGTATTTT.